A single sample gave rise to the 2 T cell receptor beta chains below, sequenced in a study of T-cell reconstitution after alpha-beta-depleted transplantation in children. Preparing the TCRbeta library involved the use of unique molecular identifiers. Using its own MiXCR run on the PCR reads, TCRdb lists one record per CDR3 protein. The repertoire includes approximately 520,000 distinct CDR3 sequences, approximately 29% of them detected once, and approximately 2.3% sits in the top ten. The sample was PBMCs from the stem cell graft donor, taken from the stem cell graft. All receptors derive from a human donor who donated a stem cell graft to a child with aplastic anemia.

CDR3 nucleotide sequence: TGTGCCAGCAGCTTATGGGACAGCCGCGGGGACAATGAGCAGTTCTTC. Translation: CASSLWDSRGDNEQFF. The gene calls are TRBV7-9 and TRBJ2-1; weak D call: TRBD1 (7 bases). The V end was cut by 2 bases, the J end by 5 bases, with 16 bases between. Germline V gene data show CDR1 as SEHNR and CDR2 as FQNEAQ (reference sequence). This CDR3 is 16 amino acids long.

The rearrangement links TRBV10-3 to TRBJ2-7; possible D gene TRBD1, 5 bases. The CDR3 runs to 14 residues. The germline gives CDR1 ENHRY, CDR2 SYGVKD. The V end lost 4 bases, the J end lost 2 bases, and 12 bases lay between the germline ends. CDR3 in DNA: TGTGCCATCAGTGGATGGGGCACTCCCTACGAGCAGTACTTC. Residues: CAISGWGTPYEQYF.